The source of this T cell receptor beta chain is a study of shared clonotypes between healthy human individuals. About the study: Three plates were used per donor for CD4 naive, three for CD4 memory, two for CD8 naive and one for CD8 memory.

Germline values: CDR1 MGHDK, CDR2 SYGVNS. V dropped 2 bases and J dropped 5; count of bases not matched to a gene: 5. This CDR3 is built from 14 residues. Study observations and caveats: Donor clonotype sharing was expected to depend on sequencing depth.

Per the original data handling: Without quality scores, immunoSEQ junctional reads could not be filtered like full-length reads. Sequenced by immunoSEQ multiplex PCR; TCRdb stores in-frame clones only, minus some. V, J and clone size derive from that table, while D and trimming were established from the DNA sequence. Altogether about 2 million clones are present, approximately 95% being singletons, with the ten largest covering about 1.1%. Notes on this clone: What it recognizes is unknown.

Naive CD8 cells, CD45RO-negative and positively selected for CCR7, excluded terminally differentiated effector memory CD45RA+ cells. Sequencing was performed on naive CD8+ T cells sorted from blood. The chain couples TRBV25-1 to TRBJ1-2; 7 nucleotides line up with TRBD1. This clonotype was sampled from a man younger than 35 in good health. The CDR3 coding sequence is TGTGCCAGCAGTGAAGCCGGGACAGCGTATGGCTACACCTTC. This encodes CASSEAGTAYGYTF.